This T cell receptor (beta chain) was sequenced for a study of Graves' ophthalmopathy and Graves' hyperthyroidism. Germline V gene sequence: CDR1 SNHLY, CDR2 FYNNEI. Trimming took 7 bases from V and 6 from J, leaving 16 bases between them. This CDR3 is built from 13 residues. The sample holds many counts of this clonotype. The TCR beta CDR3 regions underwent amplification from RNA transcripts. HTBI-primed RT-PCR formed the first round, and a multiplex PCR formed the second. Via MiXCR, TCRdb re-called the multiplex PCR reads, giving one row per CDR3 protein. The sample shows 660,000 or so distinct CDR3 sequences, more than 40% of them seen only once. None of the included patients had other autoimmune diseases, uncontrolled infections, pregnancy or lactation, as these led to exclusion. Someone took the PBMCs out of more than 8.5 ml of fresh peripheral blood.

The sample taken for sequencing was peripheral blood. The source is an adult man with Graves' ophthalmopathy. The chain recombines TRBV2 with TRBJ2-7; D might be TRBD2 (6 bases). DNA of the CDR3: TGTGCCAGCACGCATGGGGGGAGTCCCGAGCAGTACTTC. Its protein product is CASTHGGSPEQYF.